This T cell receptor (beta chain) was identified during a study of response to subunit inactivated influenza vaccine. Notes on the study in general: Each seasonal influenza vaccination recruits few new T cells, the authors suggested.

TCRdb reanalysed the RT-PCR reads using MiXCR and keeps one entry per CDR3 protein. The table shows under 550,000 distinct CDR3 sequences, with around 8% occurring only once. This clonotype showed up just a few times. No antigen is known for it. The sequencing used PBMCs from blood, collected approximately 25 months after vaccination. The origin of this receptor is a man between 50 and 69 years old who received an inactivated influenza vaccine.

The CDR3 here is CASSLHPGELFF. The CDR3 nucleotides are TGCGCCAGCAGCTTGCATCCCGGGGAGCTGTTTTTT. V is TRBV5-1 and J is TRBJ2-2; D call uncertain. The V end lost 1 base, the J end lost 6 bases, and 4 bases lay between the germline ends. The CDR3 runs 12 residues. The V gene's germline CDR1 is SGHRS and CDR2 YFSETQ.